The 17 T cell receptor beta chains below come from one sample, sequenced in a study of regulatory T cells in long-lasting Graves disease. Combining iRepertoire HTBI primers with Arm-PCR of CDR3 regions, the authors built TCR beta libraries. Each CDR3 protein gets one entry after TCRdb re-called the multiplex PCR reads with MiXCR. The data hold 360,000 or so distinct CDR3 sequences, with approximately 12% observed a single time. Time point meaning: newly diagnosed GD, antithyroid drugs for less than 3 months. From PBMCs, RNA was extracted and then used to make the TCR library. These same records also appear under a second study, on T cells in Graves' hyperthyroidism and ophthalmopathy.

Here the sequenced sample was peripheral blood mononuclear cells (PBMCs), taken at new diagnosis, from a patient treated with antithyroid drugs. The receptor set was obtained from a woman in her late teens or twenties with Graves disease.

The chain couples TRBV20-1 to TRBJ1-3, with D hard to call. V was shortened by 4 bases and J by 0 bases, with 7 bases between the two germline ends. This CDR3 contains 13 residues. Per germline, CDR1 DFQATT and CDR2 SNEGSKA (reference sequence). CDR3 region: CSATALSGNTIYF. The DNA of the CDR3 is TGCAGTGCTACTGCCCTCTCTGGAAACACCATATATTTT.

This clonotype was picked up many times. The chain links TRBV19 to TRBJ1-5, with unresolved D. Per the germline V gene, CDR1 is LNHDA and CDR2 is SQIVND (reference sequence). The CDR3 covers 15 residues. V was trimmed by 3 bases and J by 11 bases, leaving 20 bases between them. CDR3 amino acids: CASSMSHTAARTQHF. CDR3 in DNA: TGTGCCAGTAGTATGTCCCACACCGCTGCCAGAACCCAGCATTTT.

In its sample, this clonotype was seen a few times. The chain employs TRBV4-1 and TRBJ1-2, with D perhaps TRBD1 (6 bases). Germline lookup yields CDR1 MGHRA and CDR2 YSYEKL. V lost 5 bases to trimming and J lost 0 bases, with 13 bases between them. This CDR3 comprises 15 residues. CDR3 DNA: TGCGCCAGCAGCGCCGGGACACCAACTAACTATGGCTACACCTTC. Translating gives CASSAGTPTNYGYTF.

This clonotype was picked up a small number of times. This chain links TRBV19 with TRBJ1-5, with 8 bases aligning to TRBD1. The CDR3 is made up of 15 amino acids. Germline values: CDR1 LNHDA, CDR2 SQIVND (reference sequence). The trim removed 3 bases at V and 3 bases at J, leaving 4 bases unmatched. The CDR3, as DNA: TGTGCCAGTAGTATCGGACAGGGCCCCAATCAGCCCCAGCATTTT. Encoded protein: CASSIGQGPNQPQHF.

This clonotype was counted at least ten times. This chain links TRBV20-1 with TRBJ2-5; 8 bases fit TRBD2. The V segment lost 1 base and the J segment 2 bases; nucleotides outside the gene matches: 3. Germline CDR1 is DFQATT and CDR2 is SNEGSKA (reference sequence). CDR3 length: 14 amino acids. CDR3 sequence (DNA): TGCAGTGCTAGAGGCGGGGGGCTTCAAGAGACCCAGTACTTC. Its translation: CSARGGGLQETQYF.

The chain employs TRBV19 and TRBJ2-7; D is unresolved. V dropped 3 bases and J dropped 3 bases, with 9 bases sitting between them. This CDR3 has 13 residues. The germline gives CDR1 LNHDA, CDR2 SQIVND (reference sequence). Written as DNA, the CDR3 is TGTGCCAGTAGTATTTTCTCAGACTACGAGCAGTACTTC. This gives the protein CASSIFSDYEQYF.

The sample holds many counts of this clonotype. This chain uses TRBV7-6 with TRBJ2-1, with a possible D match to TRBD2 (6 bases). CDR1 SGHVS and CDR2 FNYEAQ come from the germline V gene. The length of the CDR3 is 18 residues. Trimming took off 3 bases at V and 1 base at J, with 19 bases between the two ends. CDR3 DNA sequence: TGTGCCAGCAGCTTCGGGGACTGGCAACCGGGGTCCTACAATGAGCAGTTCTTC. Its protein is CASSFGDWQPGSYNEQFF.

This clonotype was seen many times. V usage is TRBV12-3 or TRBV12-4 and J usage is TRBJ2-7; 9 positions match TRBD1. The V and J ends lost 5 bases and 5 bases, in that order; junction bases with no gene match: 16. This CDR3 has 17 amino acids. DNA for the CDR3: TGTGCCAGCAGTCAACCCACCGGACAGGGGTATACGGACGAGCAGTACTTC. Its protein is CASSQPTGQGYTDEQYF.

CDR3 DNA: TGTGCCAGTAGTACCCCGACAGGGGACGGGGGAGCTTTCTTT. Protein: CASSTPTGDGGAFF. The chain is built from TRBV19 and TRBJ1-1; the match to TRBD1 covers 8 bases. Germline V lookup: CDR1 LNHDA, CDR2 SQIVND (reference sequence). The trim removed 4 bases at V and 10 bases at J, leaving 11 bases unmatched. The CDR3 spans 14 residues.

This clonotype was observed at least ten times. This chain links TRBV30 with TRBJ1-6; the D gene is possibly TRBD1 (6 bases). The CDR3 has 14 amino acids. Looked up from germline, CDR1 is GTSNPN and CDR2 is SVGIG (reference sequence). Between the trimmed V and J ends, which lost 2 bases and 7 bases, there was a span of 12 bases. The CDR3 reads CAWSRGQINSPLHF. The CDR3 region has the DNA TGTGCCTGGAGTCGGGGGCAGATCAATTCACCCCTCCACTTT.

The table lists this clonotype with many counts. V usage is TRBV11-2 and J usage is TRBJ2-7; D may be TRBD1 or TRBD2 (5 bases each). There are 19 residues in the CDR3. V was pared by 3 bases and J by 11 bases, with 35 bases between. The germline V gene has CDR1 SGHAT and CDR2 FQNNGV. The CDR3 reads CASSFNSRGSTGPPGRKYF. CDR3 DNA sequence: TGTGCCAGCAGCTTCAACTCGAGGGGTAGCACGGGACCACCAGGAAGAAAGTACTTC.

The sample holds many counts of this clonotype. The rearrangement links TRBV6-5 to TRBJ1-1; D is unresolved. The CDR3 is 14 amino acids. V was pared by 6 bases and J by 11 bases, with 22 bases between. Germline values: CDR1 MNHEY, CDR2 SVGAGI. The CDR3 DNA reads TGTGCCAGCAGCTACCCGGAAATTGATTATTCCGCTTTCTTT. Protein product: CASSYPEIDYSAFF.

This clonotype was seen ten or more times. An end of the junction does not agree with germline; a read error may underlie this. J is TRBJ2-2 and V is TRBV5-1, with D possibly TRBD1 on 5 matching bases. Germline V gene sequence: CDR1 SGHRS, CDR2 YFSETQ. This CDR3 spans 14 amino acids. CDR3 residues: CASSSTGNTGELFF. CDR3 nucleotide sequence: TGTGCCAGCAGCTCAACAGGGAACACCGGGGAGCTGTTTTTT. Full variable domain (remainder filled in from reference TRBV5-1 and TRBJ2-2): KAGVTQTPRYLIKTRGQQVTLSCSPISGHRSVSWYQQTPGQGLQFLFEYFSETQRNKGNFPGRFSGRQFSNSRSEMNVSTLELGDSALYLCASSSTGNTGELFFGEGSRLTVL.

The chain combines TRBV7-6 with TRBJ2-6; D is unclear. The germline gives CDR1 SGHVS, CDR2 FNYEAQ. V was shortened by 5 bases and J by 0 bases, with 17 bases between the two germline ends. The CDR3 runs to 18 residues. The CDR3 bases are TGTGCCAGCAGCCTTAATCCCGGGCCGAGCTCTGGGGCCAACGTCCTGACTTTC. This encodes CASSLNPGPSSGANVLTF.

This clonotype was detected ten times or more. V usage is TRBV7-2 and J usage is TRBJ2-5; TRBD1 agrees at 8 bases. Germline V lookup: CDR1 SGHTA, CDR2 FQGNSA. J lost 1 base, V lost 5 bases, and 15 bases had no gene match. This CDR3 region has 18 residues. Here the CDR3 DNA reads TGTGCCAGCAGCCCATACAGGGGGATGGTCGACTTCCAAGAGACCCAGTACTTC. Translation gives CASSPYRGMVDFQETQYF.

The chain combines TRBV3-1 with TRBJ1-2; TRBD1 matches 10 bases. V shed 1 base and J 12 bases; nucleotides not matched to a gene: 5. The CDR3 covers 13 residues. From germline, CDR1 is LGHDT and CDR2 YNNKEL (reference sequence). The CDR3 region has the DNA TGTGCCAGCAGCCAAGGGGGACAGGGGTTTAACACCTTC. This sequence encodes CASSQGGQGFNTF.

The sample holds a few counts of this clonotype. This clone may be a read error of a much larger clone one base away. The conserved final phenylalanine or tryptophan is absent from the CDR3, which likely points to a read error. This CDR3 reads CASSFWGLADEQYL. In nucleotides, the CDR3 is TGTGCCAGCAGCTTTTGGGGACTTGCGGACGAGCAGTACCTC. The chain links TRBV11-2 to TRBJ2-7; maybe TRBD2 (6 bases). The CDR3 consists of 14 residues. CDR1 and CDR2 (germline): SGHAT, FQNNGV. Deletions cut 3 bases from V and 5 bases from J, with 14 bases between.